This T cell receptor beta chain originates from a study of cytomegalovirus exposure and HLA in healthy donors. Points from the study as a whole: Near-uniform donor sequencing depth was presumed by presence/absence analyses. In a later analysis, common viral pathogens appeared linked to several of the most significant clusters. A list of approximately 150 TCR beta chains associated with cytomegalovirus was given. Later analysis associated a missense DCLRE1C variant with TCR beta V- and J-gene trimming.

Germline loops: CDR1 SGHRS, CDR2 YFSETQ. The CDR3 spans 14 residues. V lost 4 bases and J lost 2, with 12 bases in between. On this clone itself: Its antigen is unidentified.

With 60 Vbeta and 13 Jbeta primers, the PCR was carried out. Generated by immunoSEQ multiplex PCR, the TCRdb table keeps only in-frame clones and is missing some. Counted here are 100,000 to 140,000 clones, about 81% occurring once; the ten biggest clones make up roughly 3%. The receptor was isolated from a man under 40 in good health and CMV-seropositive. The rearrangement uses TRBV5-1 and TRBJ2-5, with a tentative D call TRBD1 (6 bases). Sequencing was carried out using PBMCs. CDR3 amino acids: CASSARTDQETQYF. The CDR3, as DNA: TGCGCCAGCAGCGCGCGGACAGATCAAGAGACCCAGTACTTC.